The following is a T cell receptor beta chain sequence with its context. Its antigen is currently unknown. The data were obtained in a study of PD-1 blockade in classical Hodgkin lymphoma. General study results and limits: CD8+ TCR diversity did not rise significantly by C4D1, unlike CD4+. Excluded were patients who started nivolumab under 1 year after ASCT, a group that had lower diversity. The study reported lower baseline TCR diversity in newly diagnosed patients than in healthy donors.

The assay was immunoSEQ multiplex PCR, and TCRdb's table has in-frame clones only and misses some. In the table there are some 30,000 clones, more than 60% of which are singletons. The CDR3 has 15 amino acids. Germline V CDR1 and CDR2: GTSNPN, SVGIG (reference sequence). The germline V and J ends were trimmed by 0 bases and 5 bases, with 17 bases remaining between them. Each patient relapsed following autologous stem cell transplantation, and prior brentuximab vedotin exposure differed. The chain links TRBV30 to TRBJ2-7; the D gene is possibly TRBD1 (8 bases). The source of this sequence is a human donor with classical Hodgkin lymphoma. The sequencing here drew on peripheral blood mononuclear cells (PBMCs), taken before the second cycle of nivolumab. The CDR3 region is CAWSVQGGRLNEQYF. CDR3 coding DNA: TGTGCCTGGAGTGTACAGGGGGGGCGCTTAAACGAGCAGTACTTC. The full variable domain, in which reference TRBV30 and TRBJ2-7 provide the parts outside the CDR3, is SQTIHQWPATLVQPVGSPLSLECTVEGTSNPNLYWYRQAAGRGLQLLFYSVGIGQISSEVPQNLSASRPQDRQFILSSKKLLLSDSGFYLCAWSVQGGRLNEQYFGPGTRLTVT.